What follows are 24 T cell receptor beta chains derived from one specimen sequenced in a study of blood T cell repertoires in COVID-19. Clones were read by immunoSEQ multiplex PCR, and TCRdb kept only the in-frame ones, dropping some. The table lists roughly 330,000 clones, approximately 88% of them singletons. The material sequenced was peripheral blood. The origin of the receptors is a man aged 25 to 40 with COVID-19, enrolled during active disease.

The chain recombines TRBV9 with TRBJ2-7; tentatively, D is TRBD2 (6 bases). CDR1 is SGDLS, CDR2 YYNGEE, per germline. Trimming removed 4 bases at V and 7 bases at J, with 21 bases between. The CDR3 extends over 15 amino acids. CDR3 residues: CASSPTSGARLEQYF. Written as DNA, the CDR3 is TGTGCCAGCAGCCCCACCTCGGGAGCCCGTTTGGAGCAGTACTTC.

The chain joins TRBV6-2 or TRBV6-3 to TRBJ2-3, with D perhaps matching TRBD2 (6 bases). The CDR3 runs to 15 residues. V lost 2 bases and J lost 2, with 11 bases in between. Germline V gives CDR1 MNHEY, CDR2 SVGEGT. In DNA form, the CDR3 reads TGTGCCAGCAGTTACCGGGACTCTTACACAGATACGCAGTATTTT. Translating gives CASSYRDSYTDTQYF.

The gene calls are TRBV19 and TRBJ2-7; D possibly corresponds to TRBD2 (6 bases). CDR1 and CDR2 from the germline V gene are LNHDA and SQIVND (reference sequence). This CDR3 is 14 amino acids long. Trimming took 6 bases from V and 4 from J, leaving 16 bases between them. CDR3 sequence reads: CASRGRDSVYEQYF. CDR3 bases: TGTGCCAGTAGGGGTCGGGACTCGGTATACGAGCAGTACTTC.

V gene TRBV19 combines with J gene TRBJ1-1, with TRBD1 matching over 7 bases. The CDR3 totals 13 residues. V was clipped by 5 bases and J by 7 bases; unmatched bases: 7. Looked up from germline, CDR1 is LNHDA and CDR2 is SQIVND (reference sequence). The CDR3 spells CASSVTGIVEAFF. The CDR3 nucleotides are TGTGCCAGTAGTGTGACAGGGATTGTTGAAGCTTTCTTT.

The chain employs TRBV10-3 and TRBJ2-1, with 14 bases lining up with TRBD2. V shed 3 bases, J shed 11 bases, and the junction held 6 bases outside the gene matches. The CDR3 runs 15 residues. Germline V gene sequence: CDR1 ENHRY, CDR2 SYGVKD. CDR3 loop: CAISEWTSGGSQQFF. The CDR3 nucleotides read TGTGCCATCAGTGAATGGACTAGCGGGGGGTCTCAGCAGTTCTTC.

The CDR3 DNA reads as TGTGCCAGCAGCTTACTACAGGTGACCGGGGAGCTGTTTTTT. Translating it yields CASSLLQVTGELFF. The chain combines TRBV7-9 with TRBJ2-2; TRBD1 might be the D (5 bases). The CDR3 is 14 residues long. The germline gives CDR1 SEHNR, CDR2 FQNEAQ (reference sequence). V lost 2 bases to trimming and J lost 5 bases, with 9 bases between them.

The chain links TRBV7-3 to TRBJ2-1, with a weak D call TRBD2 (5 bases). This CDR3 spans 14 amino acids. Trimming took off 4 bases at V and 5 bases at J, with 12 bases between the two ends. The V gene's germline CDR1 is SGHTA and CDR2 FQGTGA. As DNA, the CDR3 is TGTGCCAGCAGCTCTCCAGGAGGACACAATGAGCAGTTCTTC. Its translation is CASSSPGGHNEQFF.

This chain joins TRBV15 and TRBJ1-4, with 7 bases identical to TRBD1. The V gene's germline CDR1 is LNHNV and CDR2 YYDKDF (reference sequence). The CDR3 totals 17 residues. Unmatched junction bases numbered 12, after V lost 3 bases and J lost 5 bases. The CDR3 sequence: CATSSRINRGVNEKLFF. As DNA, the CDR3 is TGTGCCACCAGCAGTAGAATAAACAGGGGAGTAAATGAAAAACTGTTTTTT.

The rearrangement links TRBV18 to TRBJ1-5, with D possibly matching TRBD1 (6 bases). The length of the CDR3 is 15 residues. The V and J ends lost 8 bases and 0 bases respectively, with 14 bases between them. Germline CDR1 is KGHSH and CDR2 is LQKENI. For the CDR3, the DNA is TGTGCCAGCAATGGGGGCGGTTATAGCAATCAGCCCCAGCATTTT. Its translation: CASNGGGYSNQPQHF. The full variable domain, completed using reference TRBV18 and TRBJ1-5, is NAGVMQNPRHLVRRRGQEARLRCSPMKGHSHVYWYRQLPEEGLKFMVYLQKENIIDESGMPKERFSAEFPKEGPSILRIQQVVRGDSAAYFCASNGGGYSNQPQHFGDGTRLSIL.

The chain joins TRBV18 to TRBJ2-1, with 9 bases identical to TRBD2. The V gene end was trimmed by 0 bases and the J gene end by 9 bases; junction bases not matched to a gene: 9. The V gene's germline CDR1 is KGHSH and CDR2 LQKENI. The CDR3 runs to 16 residues. The CDR3 DNA reads TGTGCCAGCTCACCACCGTCGGCGGGGGGGCTGGGTGAGCAGTTCTTC. It yields the protein CASSPPSAGGLGEQFF.

This rearrangement joins TRBV6-5 to TRBJ2-1; no clear D. The CDR3 loop spans 13 amino acids. V was shortened by 2 bases and J by 10 bases, with 12 bases between the two germline ends. Germline loops: CDR1 MNHEY, CDR2 SVGAGI. The DNA for the CDR3 is TGTGCCAGCAGTTACGACCCCGAGGTGGAGCAGTTCTTC. As protein: CASSYDPEVEQFF.

The J gene is TRBJ1-5, the V gene TRBV7-2; D is unresolved. Trimming left V 4 bases short and J 0 bases short, with 10 bases between. Germline-derived CDR1 and CDR2 are SGHTA and FQGNSA. The CDR3 runs 15 residues. The CDR3 loop is CASSSAAHSNQPQHF. As DNA, the CDR3 is TGTGCCAGCAGCTCAGCGGCCCATAGCAATCAGCCCCAGCATTTT.

The chain uses TRBV27 and TRBJ2-7; D is perhaps TRBD1 (5 bases). The CDR3 is made up of 14 amino acids. CDR1 is MNHEY, CDR2 SMNVEV, per germline (reference sequence). Trimming left V 8 bases short and J 5 bases short, with 19 bases between. This CDR3 reads CASRRGRVRDEQYF. CDR3 DNA sequence: TGTGCCAGCCGCCGCGGCCGGGTCAGGGACGAGCAGTACTTC.

The rearrangement uses TRBV7-2 and TRBJ1-2; 11 bases are shared with TRBD1. J was trimmed by 4 bases and V by 4 bases; bases with no gene match: 2. Germline assignment: CDR1 SGHTA and CDR2 FQGNSA. The CDR3 length is 14 residues. This CDR3 reads CASSWDRGAYGYTF. The DNA for the CDR3 is TGTGCCAGCAGCTGGGACAGGGGGGCCTATGGCTACACCTTC.

This chain links TRBV19 with TRBJ2-2, with 13 bases fitting TRBD2. Trimming took 10 bases from V and 3 from J; bases not matched to a gene: 17. The CDR3 has 19 residues. Germline V gene data show CDR1 as LNHDA and CDR2 as SQIVND (reference sequence). The CDR3 is CATSSGTSGTPVDTGELFF. The CDR3, as DNA: TGTGCCACTTCATCCGGGACTAGCGGGACCCCCGTCGACACCGGGGAGCTGTTTTTT.

Only one count was recorded for this clone. The chain links TRBV19 to TRBJ1-6, with 7 bases that match TRBD1. The germline CDR1 and CDR2 sequences are LNHDA and SQIVND (reference sequence). V shed 4 bases, J shed 8 bases, and the junction held 11 bases outside the gene matches. The CDR3 contains 16 residues. The CDR3 nucleotides read TGTGCCAGTAGTAGCTGGACAGGACCGGCAGATTCACCCCTCCACTTT. Translation gives CASSSWTGPADSPLHF.

The chain recombines TRBV10-3 with TRBJ2-7; weak D call: TRBD1 (6 bases). Trimming took 3 bases from V and 0 from J, leaving 9 bases between them. This CDR3 is built from 14 residues. The germline gives CDR1 ENHRY, CDR2 SYGVKD. The CDR3 coding sequence is TGTGCCATCAGTGAAGGGGGACCCTCCTACGAGCAGTACTTC. It translates to CAISEGGPSYEQYF.

The sample holds one count of this clone. V gene TRBV28 combines with J gene TRBJ1-6, with D perhaps matching TRBD1 (6 bases). This CDR3 spans 15 amino acids. From germline, CDR1 is MDHEN and CDR2 SYDVKM. V was shortened by 9 bases and J by 7 bases, with 19 bases between the two germline ends. CDR3 in DNA: TGTGCCAGTCGAACTCCCGGGGGGCGCAATTCACCCCTCCACTTT. Its protein is CASRTPGGRNSPLHF.

This clone was detected once. The V and J genes are TRBV4-2 and TRBJ2-3; 13 bases are a match to TRBD2. Germline V lookup: CDR1 LGHNA, CDR2 YNFKEQ. The CDR3 spans 22 residues. V shed 4 bases, J shed 1 base, and the junction held 20 bases outside the gene matches. CDR3 in amino acids: CASSPPSVYGLAGELGTDTQYF. The CDR3 DNA reads TGTGCCAGCAGCCCGCCCTCCGTATATGGACTAGCGGGAGAGCTTGGCACAGATACGCAGTATTTT.

The rearrangement uses TRBV19 and TRBJ1-1; D ambiguous. The V gene lost 10 bases and the J gene lost 0 bases, with 12 bases spanning the gap. The germline gives CDR1 LNHDA, CDR2 SQIVND (reference sequence). The CDR3 has 13 residues. Written as DNA, the CDR3 is TGTGCCATTTCCAGGACTCTGAACACTGAAGCTTTCTTT. It translates to CAISRTLNTEAFF.

V and J are TRBV7-9 and TRBJ2-6, with D uncertain. V lost 4 bases, J lost 2 bases, and 15 bases lay in between. The CDR3 has 17 amino acids. Germline V lookup: CDR1 SEHNR, CDR2 FQNEAQ (reference sequence). The CDR3, as DNA: TGTGCCAGCAGCTCCCCACCCGACACCCCTGGGGCCAACGTCCTGACTTTC. Its translation is CASSSPPDTPGANVLTF.

The chain employs TRBV7-9 and TRBJ2-7; 9 nucleotides line up with TRBD1. The V gene's germline CDR1 is SEHNR and CDR2 FQNEAQ (reference sequence). After removal of 6 bases from V and 5 bases from J, the junction contained 8 bases not matched to a gene. CDR3 length: 14 residues. The CDR3 loop reads CASRSGTGYHEQYF. DNA of the CDR3: TGTGCCAGCAGGTCCGGGACAGGGTACCACGAGCAGTACTTC.

J is TRBJ2-7 and V is TRBV6-2 or TRBV6-3; D is perhaps TRBD2 (5 bases). V was trimmed by 4 bases and J by 0 bases, leaving 10 bases between them. The CDR3 is made up of 14 amino acids. Germline CDR1 and CDR2: MNHEY and SVGEGT. The CDR3 spells CASSFGESSYEQYF. DNA of the CDR3: TGTGCCAGCAGTTTCGGGGAGAGCTCCTACGAGCAGTACTTC.

The chain links TRBV19 to TRBJ2-1, with 10 bases identical to TRBD2. This CDR3 is built from 19 residues. From germline, CDR1 is LNHDA and CDR2 SQIVND (reference sequence). V was pared by 0 bases and J by 5 bases, with 13 bases of the junction left unmatched. CDR3 sequence (DNA): TGTGCCAGTAGTATAGATCTTCAGCGGGAGGGCCTTATCGACAATGAGCAGTTCTTC. It is translated as CASSIDLQREGLIDNEQFF.